Detailed here is one TCR beta chain. Antigen specificity is unknown. Germline V lookup: CDR1 LGHDT, CDR2 YNNKEL (reference sequence). The CDR3 length is 13 residues. Deletions cut 4 bases from V and 3 bases from J, with 10 bases between. The source of the sample is a study of identical twins. Overall study results and limits: Out-of-frame beta chain sequences displayed weaker excess sharing between twins.

Template switching supplied a universal primer site; unique molecular identifiers were carried on the cDNA. Via MiXCR, TCRdb re-called the 5' RACE reads, giving one row per CDR3 protein. The table shows around 240,000 distinct CDR3 sequences, with about 7% occurring only once. Another study also made use of these data, one on yellow fever vaccine responses in identical twins.

The TCR comes from a woman between 18 and 29 years old in good health. What was sequenced was memory (CD45RO+) T cells sorted from blood. The chain uses TRBV3-1 and TRBJ2-7, with D uncertain. The CDR3 region is CASSRLSSYEQYF. DNA for the CDR3: TGTGCCAGCAGCCGGCTCTCCAGCTACGAGCAGTACTTC.